Listed below are T cell receptor beta chains from one sample, sequenced in a study of T cells after yellow fever vaccination. TCRdb reprocessed the 5' RACE reads with MiXCR, giving one entry per CDR3 protein. Here the sample spans 450,000 to 600,000 distinct CDR3 sequences, approximately 13% being singletons. The material sequenced was PBMCs, taken on the day of the yellow fever booster vaccination. The receptor source for this set is a man aged 30 to 45 who received the YFV17D yellow fever vaccine. Each CDR3 is given with its conserved first and last residue. D genes are given only for firm matches. Size is omitted from some rows. Given values are once, few, many or a class for expanded clones.

cdr3_nt cdr3_aa cdr3_length clone_size d_call j_call v_call
TGTGCCAGCAGCTTGGCCGCAGGCGTCTCCCTCATGAACACTGAAGCTTTCTTT CASSLAAGVSLMNTEAFF 18 few NA TRBJ1-1 TRBV5-6
TGCGCCAGCAGCGCGACAGGCTCTAATGAAAAACTGTTTTTT CASSATGSNEKLFF 14 NA NA TRBJ1-4 TRBV5-1
TGCGCCAGCACGACGGACGGGACAGGGTTCACCGGGGAGCTGTTTTTT CASTTDGTGFTGELFF 16 many TRBD1 TRBJ2-2 TRBV5-1
TGTGCCAGCAGCCGTTGGACAGGGGTCTACGAGCAGTACTTC CASSRWTGVYEQYF 14 NA TRBD1 TRBJ2-7 TRBV5-5
TGTGCCAGCAGTGAAATAGGTGGCGTTTACGAGCAGTACTTC CASSEIGGVYEQYF 14 NA NA TRBJ2-7 TRBV2
TGTGCCAGCAGCCCTCCGGGACAGAGGACCGGGGAGCTGTTTTTT CASSPPGQRTGELFF 15 few TRBD1 TRBJ2-2 TRBV11-2
TGCGCCAGCAGCTTGGAAAGCGGGAGGGCCAACGAGCAGTACTTC CASSLESGRANEQYF 15 NA TRBD2 TRBJ2-7 TRBV5-1
TGCGCCAGCAGCTTGGGAACTAGCGGGCTCTATGAGCAGTTCTTC CASSLGTSGLYEQFF 15 few TRBD2 TRBJ2-1 TRBV5-1
TGTGCCATCAGTGACGAGGGAGAGCAGTACTTC CAISDEGEQYF 11 NA NA TRBJ2-7 TRBV10-3
TGCAGTGCTAGGGAGCCGGATTGGCCCCGCTACGAGCAGTACTTC CSAREPDWPRYEQYF 15 few NA TRBJ2-7 TRBV20-1
TGCAGCGTTGAACGAAAGGGGGTCGGAAACACCATATATTTT CSVERKGVGNTIYF 14 NA NA TRBJ1-3 TRBV29-1
TGTGCCAGCAGTTACTTTAGCGGGGGGGGGAATGAGCAGTTCTTC CASSYFSGGGNEQFF 15 NA TRBD2 TRBJ2-1 TRBV6-2/TRBV6-3
TGTGCCAGCAGTCCCTCCTTTAGCGGGGCGGGGGAGACCCAGTACTTC CASSPSFSGAGETQYF 16 few TRBD2 TRBJ2-5 TRBV12-3/TRBV12-4
TGTGCCACCCTGTCGGGGGTCGGGAATGAGCAGTTCTTC CATLSGVGNEQFF 13 NA NA TRBJ2-1 TRBV24-1
TGTGCCAGCAGCCCTGGTGGCATGGGCGAGCAGTACTTC CASSPGGMGEQYF 13 few NA TRBJ2-7 TRBV5-4
TGTGCCAGCAGTCCAAGTGCAGGGATGAACACTGAAGCTTTCTTT CASSPSAGMNTEAFF 15 NA NA TRBJ1-1 TRBV25-1
TGTGCCAGCAGCGTCGGACAGGACTCCTACGAGCAGTACTTC CASSVGQDSYEQYF 14 few TRBD1 TRBJ2-7 TRBV9